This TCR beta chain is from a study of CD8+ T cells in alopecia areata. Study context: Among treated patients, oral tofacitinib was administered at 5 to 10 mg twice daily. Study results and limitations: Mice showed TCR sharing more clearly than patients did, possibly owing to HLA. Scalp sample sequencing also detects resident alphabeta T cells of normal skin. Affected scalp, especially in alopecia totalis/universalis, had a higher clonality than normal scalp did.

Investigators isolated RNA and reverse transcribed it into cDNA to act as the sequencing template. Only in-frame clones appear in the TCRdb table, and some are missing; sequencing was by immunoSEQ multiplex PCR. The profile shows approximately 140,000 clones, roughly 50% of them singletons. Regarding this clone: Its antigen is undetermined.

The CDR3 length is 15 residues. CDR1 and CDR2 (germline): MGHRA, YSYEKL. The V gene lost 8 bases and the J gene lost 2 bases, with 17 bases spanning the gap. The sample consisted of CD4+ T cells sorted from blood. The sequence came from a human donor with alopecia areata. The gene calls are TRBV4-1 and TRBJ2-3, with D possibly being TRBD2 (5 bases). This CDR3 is CASGTPRGFTDTQYF. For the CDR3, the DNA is TGCGCCAGCGGTACCCCACGAGGGTTCACAGATACGCAGTATTTT.